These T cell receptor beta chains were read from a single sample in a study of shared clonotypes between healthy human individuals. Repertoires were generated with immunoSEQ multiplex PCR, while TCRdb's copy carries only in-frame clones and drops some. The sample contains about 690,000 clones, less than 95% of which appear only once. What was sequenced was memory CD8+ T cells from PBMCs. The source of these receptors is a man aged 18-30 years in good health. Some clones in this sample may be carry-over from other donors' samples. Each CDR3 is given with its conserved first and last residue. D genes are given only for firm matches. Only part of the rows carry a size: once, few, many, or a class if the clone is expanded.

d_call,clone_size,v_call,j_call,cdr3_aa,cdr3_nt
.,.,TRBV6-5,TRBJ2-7,CASSHAGDGHEQYF,TGTGCCAGCAGTCACGCAGGGGATGGCCACGAGCAGTACTTC
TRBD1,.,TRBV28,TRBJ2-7,CASSYRGTVYLYEQYF,TGTGCCAGCAGTTACAGGGGGACAGTATACCTCTACGAGCAGTACTTC
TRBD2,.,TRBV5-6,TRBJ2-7,CASSLSPAGRGYEQYF,TGTGCCAGCAGCTTGAGTCCCGCAGGGAGGGGCTACGAGCAGTACTTC
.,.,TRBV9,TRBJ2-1,CASSYNPGQGTESSYNEQFF,TGTGCCAGCAGCTACAATCCGGGGCAGGGTACAGAGAGCTCCTACAATGAGCAGTTCTTC
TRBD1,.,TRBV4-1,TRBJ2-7,CASSHQQGALSEQYF,TGCGCCAGCAGTCATCAACAGGGGGCACTGTCCGAGCAGTACTTC
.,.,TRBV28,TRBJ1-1,CASTLGEANTEAFF,TGTGCCAGCACCCTGGGGGAGGCGAACACTGAAGCTTTCTTT
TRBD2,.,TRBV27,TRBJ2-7,CASSPGLASHYEQYF,TGTGCCAGCAGTCCGGGACTAGCTAGTCACTACGAGCAGTACTTC
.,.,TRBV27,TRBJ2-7,CASSLSAAGEQYF,TGTGCCAGCAGTTTGTCGGCGGCGGGCGAGCAGTACTTC
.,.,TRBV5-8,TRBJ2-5,CASSPKDRGWETQYF,TGTGCCAGCAGCCCTAAAGATCGGGGATGGGAGACCCAGTACTTC
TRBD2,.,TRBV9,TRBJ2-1,CASGGVAGEPAYNEQFF,TGTGCCAGCGGTGGTGTAGCGGGAGAACCCGCCTACAATGAGCAGTTCTTC
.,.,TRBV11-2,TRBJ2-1,CASTSRDSYNEQFF,TGTGCCAGCACCAGCCGGGACTCCTACAATGAGCAGTTCTTC
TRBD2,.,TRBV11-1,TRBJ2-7,CASSLNGASGSRRVDEQYF,TGTGCCAGCAGCTTAAATGGGGCTAGCGGGAGTCGTCGTGTTGACGAGCAGTACTTC
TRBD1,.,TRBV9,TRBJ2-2,CASSATGSDTGELFF,TGTGCCAGCAGCGCGACAGGGTCGGACACCGGGGAGCTGTTTTTT
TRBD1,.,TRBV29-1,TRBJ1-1,CSVTGGAFTTEAFF,TGCAGCGTGACAGGGGGCGCGTTTACCACTGAAGCTTTCTTT
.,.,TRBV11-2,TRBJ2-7,CASRGSHGQYF,TGTGCCAGCAGAGGGTCACACGGACAATACTTC
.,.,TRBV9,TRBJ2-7,CASSARQGPPGGEQYF,TGTGCCAGCAGCGCTAGACAGGGGCCCCCCGGGGGGGAGCAGTACTTC
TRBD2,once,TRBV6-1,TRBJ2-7,CASRTSGSYEQYF,TGTGCCAGCAGGACTAGCGGGAGTTACGAGCAGTACTTC
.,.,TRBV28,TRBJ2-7,CASSLQIKQEYEQYF,TGTGCCAGCAGTCTACAAATTAAACAGGAGTACGAGCAGTACTTC
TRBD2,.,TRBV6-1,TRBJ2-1,CASLPLAVYNEQFF,TGTGCCAGCCTTCCACTAGCGGTCTACAATGAGCAGTTCTTC
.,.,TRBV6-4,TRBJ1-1,CASSRTVNTEAFF,TGTGCCAGCAGCAGGACAGTGAACACTGAAGCTTTCTTT
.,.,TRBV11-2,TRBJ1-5,CASSLGGQPQHF,TGTGCCAGCAGCTTAGGCGGACAGCCCCAGCATTTT
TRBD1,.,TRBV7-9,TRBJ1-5,CASSLVQDRGGNQPQHF,TGTGCCAGCAGCTTAGTACAGGACAGGGGGGGAAATCAGCCCCAGCATTTT
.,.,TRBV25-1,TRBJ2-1,CASSESGSLTYNEQFF,TGTGCCAGCAGTGAATCCGGCAGCTTAACCTACAATGAGCAGTTCTTC
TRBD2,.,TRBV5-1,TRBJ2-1,CASTPREGVYNEQFF,TGCGCCAGCACGCCCCGGGAGGGCGTTTACAATGAGCAGTTCTTC